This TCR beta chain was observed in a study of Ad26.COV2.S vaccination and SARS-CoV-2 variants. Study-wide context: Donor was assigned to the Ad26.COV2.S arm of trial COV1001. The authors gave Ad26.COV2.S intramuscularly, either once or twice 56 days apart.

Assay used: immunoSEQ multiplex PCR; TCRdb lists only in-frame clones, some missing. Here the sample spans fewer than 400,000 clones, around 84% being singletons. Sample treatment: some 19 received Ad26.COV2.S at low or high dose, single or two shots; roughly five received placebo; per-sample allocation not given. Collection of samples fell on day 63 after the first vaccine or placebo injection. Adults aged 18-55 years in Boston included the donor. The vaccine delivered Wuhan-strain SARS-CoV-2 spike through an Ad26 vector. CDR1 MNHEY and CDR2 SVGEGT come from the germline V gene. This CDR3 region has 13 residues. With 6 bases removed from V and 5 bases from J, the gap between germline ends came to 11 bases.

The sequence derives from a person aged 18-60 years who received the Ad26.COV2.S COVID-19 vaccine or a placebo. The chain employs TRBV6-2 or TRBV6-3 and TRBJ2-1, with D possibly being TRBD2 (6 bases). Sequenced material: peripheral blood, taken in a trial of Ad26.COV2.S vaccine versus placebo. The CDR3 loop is CASSARENNEQFF. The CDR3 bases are TGTGCCAGCAGCGCCCGGGAGAACAATGAGCAGTTCTTC.